The clone carrying this T cell receptor (beta chain) was detected many times. MiXCR, applied by TCRdb to the 5' RACE reads, yields one record per CDR3 protein. This table has 300,000 to 450,000 distinct CDR3 sequences, roughly 6.1% appearing once. This sample was included in a study of T cells after yellow fever vaccination. V shed 5 bases and J 4 bases; nucleotides not matched to a gene: 9. Germline V lookup: CDR1 KGHSH, CDR2 LQKENI. The CDR3 totals 16 residues. The sequenced sample was PBMCs, obtained 5 days after the yellow fever booster vaccination. The chain links TRBV18 to TRBJ2-5; TRBD1 agrees at 11 bases. The source of this sequence is a man aged 25 to 40 who received the YFV17D yellow fever vaccine. The CDR3 loop is CASSTYGQGAPETQYF. The CDR3 DNA reads TGTGCCAGCTCAACTTACGGACAGGGGGCCCCAGAGACCCAGTACTTC.